This T cell receptor beta chain is drawn from a study of cytotoxic CD8 clonotypes in ibrutinib-treated CLL. Study conclusions and caveats: Public clonotypes were rare and shrank or held steady on treatment. Clonality at baseline surpassed age-matched healthy donors and tracked circulating CD8+ T-cell counts.

Profiling relied on immunoSEQ multiplex PCR, and the TCRdb table lists in-frame clones only, not all of them. Among 300,000 or so clones listed, roughly 67% were seen once. A word on this clone: The antigen is not known.

The germline V gene has CDR1 SQVTM and CDR2 ANQGSEA. This CDR3 spans 12 amino acids. The V end lost 4 bases, the J end lost 4 bases, and 11 bases lay between the germline ends. J is TRBJ2-7 and V is TRBV29-1; D assignment may be TRBD1 or TRBD2 (6 bases each). This specimen was PBMCs, taken after 36 months of ibrutinib treatment. The sequence came from a human donor with chronic lymphocytic leukemia. The chain's CDR3 is CSVGEGGYEQYF. The CDR3 region has the DNA TGCAGCGTTGGTGAGGGGGGATACGAGCAGTACTTC.